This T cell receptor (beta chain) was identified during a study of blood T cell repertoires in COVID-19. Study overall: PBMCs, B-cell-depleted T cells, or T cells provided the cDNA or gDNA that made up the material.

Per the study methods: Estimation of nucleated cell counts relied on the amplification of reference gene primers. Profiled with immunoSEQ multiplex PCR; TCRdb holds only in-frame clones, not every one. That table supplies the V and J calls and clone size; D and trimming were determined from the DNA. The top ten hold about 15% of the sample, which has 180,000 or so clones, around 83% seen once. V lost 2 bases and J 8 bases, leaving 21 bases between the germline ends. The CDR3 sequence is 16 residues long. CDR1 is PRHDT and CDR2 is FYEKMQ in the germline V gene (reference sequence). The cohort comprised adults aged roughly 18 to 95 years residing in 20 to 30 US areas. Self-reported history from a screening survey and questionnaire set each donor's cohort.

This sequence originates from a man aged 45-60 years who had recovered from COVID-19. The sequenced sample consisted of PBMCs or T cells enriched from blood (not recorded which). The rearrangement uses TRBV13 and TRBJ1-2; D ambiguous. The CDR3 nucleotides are TGTGCCAGCAGCTTAACCGTCGGGAGTACCGCTCTGGGCTACACCTTC. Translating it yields CASSLTVGSTALGYTF.